One and the same sample provided the 24 T cell receptor beta chains below, sequenced in a study of identifying expanded T cells in peripheral blood. The assay was immunoSEQ multiplex PCR, and TCRdb's table has in-frame clones only and misses some. Counted here are around 78,000 clones, almost 85% occurring once; the ten biggest clones make up about 18%. Sequencing was done on a sample of blood. The receptors originated from a person between 18 and 69 years old in good health.

The chain employs TRBV19 and TRBJ1-2; 8 bases map to TRBD1. The CDR3 is 17 amino acids. Per germline, CDR1 LNHDA and CDR2 SQIVND (reference sequence). The J segment lost 4 bases and the V segment lost 3 bases, leaving 13 bases of the junction unmatched. The CDR3 loop reads CASSISRDRGSLYGYTF. CDR3 coding DNA: TGTGCCAGTAGTATCTCCCGCGACAGGGGCTCCCTCTATGGCTACACCTTC.

The gene calls are TRBV7-9 and TRBJ1-2; D ambiguous. The CDR3 covers 13 residues. Germline V gene lookup returns CDR1 SEHNR and CDR2 FQNEAQ (reference sequence). V was pared by 7 bases and J by 0 bases, with 9 bases between. The DNA of the CDR3 is TGTGCCAGCACCCCACGGGCTAACTATGGCTACACCTTC. It encodes CASTPRANYGYTF.

V usage is TRBV4-1 and J usage is TRBJ2-1, with D possibly being TRBD1 (5 bases). CDR3 length: 14 amino acids. Trimming removed 1 base from V and 9 bases from J, with 13 bases in between. The germline gives CDR1 MGHRA, CDR2 YSYEKL. The DNA of the CDR3 is TGCGCCAGCAGCCAAGCCCAGGGTATCAGTGAGCAGTTCTTC. Translated, it gives CASSQAQGISEQFF.

This clone was observed once. This chain links TRBV29-1 with TRBJ2-2; D unresolved. The CDR3 runs to 13 residues. V was cut by 7 bases and J by 8 bases, with 17 bases left in between. CDR1 SQVTM and CDR2 ANQGSEA come from the germline V gene. This CDR3 reads CSAMDGATGELFF. Written as DNA, the CDR3 is TGCAGCGCTATGGACGGAGCTACAGGGGAGCTGTTTTTT.

In this sample, this clone turned up a few times. This chain connects TRBV28 to TRBJ1-5; D may be TRBD1 (5 bases). The CDR3 runs 14 residues. Germline CDR1 reads MDHEN; CDR2 reads SYDVKM. Deletions cut 1 base from V and 7 bases from J, with 11 bases between. This CDR3 reads CASSLFREMQPQHF. The DNA of the CDR3 is TGTGCCAGCAGTTTATTCAGGGAGATGCAGCCCCAGCATTTT. Using reference TRBV28 and TRBJ1-5 for the parts outside the CDR3, the full variable domain is DVKVTQSSRYLVKRTGEKVFLECVQDMDHENMFWYRQDPGLGLRLIYFSYDVKMKEKGDIPEGYSVSREKKERFSLILESASTNQTSMYLCASSLFREMQPQHFGDGTRLSIL.

The chain links TRBV5-1 to TRBJ2-2; no definite D call. The V gene's germline CDR1 is SGHRS and CDR2 YFSETQ. V shed 6 bases and J shed 5 bases, with 17 bases lying between them. This CDR3 has 15 amino acids. The CDR3, as DNA: TGCGCCAGCACAGTCAGCGATCCGGAAACCGGGGAGCTGTTTTTT. This sequence encodes CASTVSDPETGELFF.

The genes are TRBV11-1 and TRBJ2-1; D unresolved. V was shortened by 3 bases and J by 4 bases, with 13 bases between the two germline ends. Germline CDR1 SGHAT, CDR2 FQDESV (reference sequence). This CDR3 has 15 residues. The CDR3 coding sequence is TGTGCCAGCAGCTTGGGCAGAATAAATTACAATGAGCAGTTCTTC. Translation gives CASSLGRINYNEQFF.

This chain connects TRBV6-5 to TRBJ2-1, with 8 bases lining up with TRBD1. The CDR3 length is 14 residues. The ends lost 4 bases at V and 5 bases at J; junction bases unmatched: 4. Germline V gives CDR1 MNHEY, CDR2 SVGAGI. The CDR3 DNA is TGTGCCAGCAGTTTCGGACAGGGCCACAATGAGCAGTTCTTC. Translated: CASSFGQGHNEQFF.

The V call is TRBV6-5, the J call TRBJ2-7; D is undetermined. Germline values: CDR1 MNHEY, CDR2 SVGAGI. Trimming removed 2 bases from V and 4 bases from J, with 12 bases in between. This CDR3 region has 14 residues. CDR3 region: CASSYGLGIYEQYF. DNA of the CDR3: TGTGCCAGCAGTTACGGCTTAGGAATATACGAGCAGTACTTC.

The J gene is TRBJ2-1, the V gene TRBV4-2, with 7 nucleotides matching TRBD2. The CDR3 runs 14 residues. J lost 8 bases, V lost 1 base, and 5 bases had no gene match. Germline V CDR1 and CDR2: LGHNA, YNFKEQ. The CDR3 DNA reads as TGTGCCAGCAGCCAAGTGGGGGGGTGGGATGAGCAGTTCTTC. It translates to CASSQVGGWDEQFF.

The rearrangement uses TRBV29-1 and TRBJ2-1, with 8 nucleotides matching TRBD1. CDR1 is SQVTM, CDR2 ANQGSEA, per germline. The CDR3 spans 15 residues. V shed 5 bases and J 12 bases; nucleotides not matched to a gene: 18. The CDR3 nucleotides are TGCAGCGTTAGTTCTAGCGTGCTTTTAGACAGGGGGCAGTTCTTC. Amino acids: CSVSSSVLLDRGQFF.

This clone has only a few counts. The chain uses TRBV4-3 and TRBJ2-1; no firm D call. The CDR3 loop spans 14 amino acids. The ends were cut back, 0 bases at V and 8 bases at J, with 11 bases in the middle. Germline V gene lookup returns CDR1 LGHNA and CDR2 YSLEER. CDR3 in DNA: TGCGCCAGCAGCCAAGATGCTGAGAGCTATGAGCAGTTCTTC. Amino acid sequence: CASSQDAESYEQFF.

This clone was detected once. CDR3 sequence reads: CAISEWGDYGETQYF. The CDR3 DNA is TGTGCCATCAGTGAGTGGGGGGACTATGGGGAGACCCAGTACTTC. This chain joins TRBV10-3 and TRBJ2-5; the match to TRBD2 covers 7 bases. V gave up 1 base and J gave up 5 bases; unmatched junction bases: 7. Germline CDR1 and CDR2: ENHRY and SYGVKD. CDR3 size: 15 residues.

CDR3 DNA: TGTGCCGGGACCGGGACAGGGATCCACGAGCAGTACTTC. Encoded protein: CAGTGTGIHEQYF. The rearrangement joins TRBV7-9 to TRBJ2-7; 9 bases align to TRBD1. The germline V gene has CDR1 SEHNR and CDR2 FQNEAQ (reference sequence). This CDR3 comprises 13 residues. V lost 11 bases, J lost 5 bases, and 10 bases stayed unmatched.

The chain has TRBV30 and TRBJ2-3; weak D call: TRBD2 (5 bases). Trimming took off 3 bases at V and 1 base at J, with 8 bases between the two ends. CDR1 and CDR2 (germline): GTSNPN, SVGIG (reference sequence). This CDR3 comprises 13 residues. In DNA, the CDR3 is TGTGCCTGGAGCATTAGCGGCACAGATACGCAGTATTTT. Its translation is CAWSISGTDTQYF.

In its sample, this clone was seen once. This chain uses TRBV14 with TRBJ2-1; 10 bases are shared with TRBD2. The V gene end was trimmed by 5 bases and the J gene end by 8 bases; junction bases not matched to a gene: 9. Per germline, CDR1 SGHDN and CDR2 FVKESK. This CDR3 has 15 amino acids. Written as DNA, the CDR3 is TGTGCCAGCAGCTCACAGCGGGAGGGCCCGTATGAGCAGTTCTTC. Amino acid sequence: CASSSQREGPYEQFF.

The chain recombines TRBV28 with TRBJ2-7; 8 nucleotides match TRBD1. J gave up 0 bases and V 4 bases, and 5 bases lay outside the gene matches. This CDR3 is 15 amino acids long. Germline CDR1 is MDHEN and CDR2 is SYDVKM. The CDR3 DNA sequence: TGTGCCAGCAGTTCCTCCGGGACAGGCTCCTACGAGCAGTACTTC. This encodes CASSSSGTGSYEQYF. Variable domain in full (rest from reference TRBV28 and TRBJ2-7): DVKVTQSSRYLVKRTGEKVFLECVQDMDHENMFWYRQDPGLGLRLIYFSYDVKMKEKGDIPEGYSVSREKKERFSLILESASTNQTSMYLCASSSSGTGSYEQYFGPGTRLTVT.

This clone was seen a handful of times. The gene calls are TRBV30 and TRBJ2-5; D unresolved. Germline CDR1 GTSNPN, CDR2 SVGIG (reference sequence). The V end was cut by 2 bases, the J end by 5 bases, with 6 bases between. The CDR3 consists of 11 residues. Written as DNA, the CDR3 is TGTGCCTGGAGTCCACTGGAGACCCAGTACTTC. Translated: CAWSPLETQYF.

Note on this clone: The junction differs from germline at one of its ends, possibly a read error. This chain connects TRBV7-7 to TRBJ2-3, with D unclear. There are 14 residues in the CDR3. CDR1 and CDR2 (germline): SSHAT, FNYEAQ (reference sequence). CDR3 amino acids: CASSANLGGDTQYF. In DNA, the CDR3 is TGTGCTAGCAGCGCGAACCTGGGTGGAGATACGCAGTATTTT.

The chain uses TRBV7-2 and TRBJ2-5; a possible D gene is TRBD2 (5 bases). Germline CDR1 reads SGHTA; CDR2 reads FQGNSA. V was pared by 4 bases and J by 3 bases, with 12 bases between. The CDR3 length is 14 residues. The CDR3 bases are TGTGCCAGCAGCTGGACCCCGACTAAAGAGACCCAGTACTTC. Amino acid sequence: CASSWTPTKETQYF. The full variable domain, completed using reference TRBV7-2 and TRBJ2-5, is GAGVSQSPSNKVTEKGKDVELRCDPISGHTALYWYRQSLGQGLEFLIYFQGNSAPDKSGLPSDRFSAERTGGSVSTLTIQRTQQEDSAVYLCASSWTPTKETQYFGPGTRLLVL.

J is TRBJ2-5 and V is TRBV7-3; 10 bases align to TRBD1. V shed 5 bases, J shed 5 bases, and the junction held 5 bases outside the gene matches. The CDR3 runs to 14 residues. CDR1 and CDR2 from the germline V gene are SGHTA and FQGTGA. As DNA, the CDR3 is TGTGCCAGCAGCCCGACGGACAGGGGGGAGACCCAGTACTTC. This codes for CASSPTDRGETQYF. Filled out from reference TRBV7-3 and TRBJ2-5, the complete variable domain reads GAGVSQTPSNKVTEKGKYVELRCDPISGHTALYWYRQSLGQGPEFLIYFQGTGAADDSGLPNDRFFAVRPEGSVSTLKIQRTERGDSAVYLCASSPTDRGETQYFGPGTRLLVL.

The chain combines TRBV30 with TRBJ1-6, with 7 bases aligning to TRBD1. Looked up from germline, CDR1 is GTSNPN and CDR2 is SVGIG (reference sequence). Trimming at V came to 5 bases and at J to 9 bases, leaving 10 bases not matched to a gene. The CDR3 is made up of 14 amino acids. Written as DNA, the CDR3 is TGTGCCTGGCGCCCCAGAGGGGGCGGTTCACCCCTCCACTTT. Protein: CAWRPRGGGSPLHF.

The chain employs TRBV28 and TRBJ2-5; unclear D gene. Trimming took off 5 bases at V and 6 bases at J, with 16 bases between the two ends. The CDR3 extends over 14 amino acids. CDR1 is MDHEN, CDR2 SYDVKM, per germline. The CDR3 is CASSPGHAYQTQYF. For the CDR3, the DNA is TGTGCCAGCAGTCCGGGCCATGCCTACCAGACCCAGTACTTC.

This sequence joins TRBV2 and TRBJ1-3; TRBD1 might be the D (6 bases). The germline V and J ends were trimmed by 3 bases and 0 bases, with 9 bases remaining between them. CDR3 length: 15 amino acids. The V gene's germline CDR1 is SNHLY and CDR2 FYNNEI. The CDR3 loop is CASSDTGSSGNTIYF. For the CDR3, the DNA is TGTGCCAGCAGTGACACAGGGAGCTCTGGAAACACCATATATTTT. Looking up the rest from reference TRBV2 and TRBJ1-3 gives the full variable domain: EPEVTQTPSHQVTQMGQEVILRCVPISNHLYFYWYRQILGQKVEFLVSFYNNEISEKSEIFDDQFSVERPDGSNFTLKIRSTKLEDSAMYFCASSDTGSSGNTIYFGEGSWLTVV.